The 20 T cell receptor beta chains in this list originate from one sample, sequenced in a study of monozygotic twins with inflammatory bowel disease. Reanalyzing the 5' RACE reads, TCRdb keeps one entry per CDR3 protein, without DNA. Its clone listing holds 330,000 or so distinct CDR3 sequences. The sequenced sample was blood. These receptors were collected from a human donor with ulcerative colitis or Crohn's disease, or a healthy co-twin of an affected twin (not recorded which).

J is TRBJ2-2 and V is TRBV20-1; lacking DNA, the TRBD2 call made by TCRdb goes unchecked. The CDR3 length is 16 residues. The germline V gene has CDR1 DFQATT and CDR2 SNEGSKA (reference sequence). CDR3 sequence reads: CSARDLSSGNTGELFF.

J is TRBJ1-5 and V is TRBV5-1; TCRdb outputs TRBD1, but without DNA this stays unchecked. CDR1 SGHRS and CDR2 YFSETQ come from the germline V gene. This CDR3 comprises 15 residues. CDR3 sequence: CASSATGLSDQPQHF.

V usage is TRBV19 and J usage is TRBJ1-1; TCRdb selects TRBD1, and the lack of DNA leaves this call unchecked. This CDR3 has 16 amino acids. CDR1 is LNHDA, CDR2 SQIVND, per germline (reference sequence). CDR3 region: CASNRGQGTTNTEAFF. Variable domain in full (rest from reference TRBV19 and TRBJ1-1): DGGITQSPKYLFRKEGQNVTLSCEQNLNHDAMYWYRQDPGQGLRLIYYSQIVNDFQKGDIAEGYSVSREKKESFPLTVTSAQKNPTAFYLCASNRGQGTTNTEAFFGQGTRLTVV.

CDR3 loop: CASNDKLTSGGQETQYF. The genes are TRBV12-3 or TRBV12-4 and TRBJ2-5; no DNA is available, so the TRBD2 call from TCRdb remains unchecked. This CDR3 contains 17 residues.

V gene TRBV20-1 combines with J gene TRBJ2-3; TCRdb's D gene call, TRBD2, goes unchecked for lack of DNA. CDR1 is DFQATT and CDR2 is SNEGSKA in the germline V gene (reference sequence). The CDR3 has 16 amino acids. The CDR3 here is CSARLAGGVSTDTQYF.

CDR3: CASSLGTLGEQYF. The chain combines TRBV12-3 or TRBV12-4 with TRBJ2-7; TCRdb selects TRBD1, and the lack of DNA leaves this call unchecked. The length of the CDR3 is 13 residues.

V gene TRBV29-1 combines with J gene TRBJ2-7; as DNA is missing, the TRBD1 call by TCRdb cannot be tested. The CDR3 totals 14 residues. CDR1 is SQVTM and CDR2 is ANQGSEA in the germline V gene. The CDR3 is CSVANPGTAYEQYF.

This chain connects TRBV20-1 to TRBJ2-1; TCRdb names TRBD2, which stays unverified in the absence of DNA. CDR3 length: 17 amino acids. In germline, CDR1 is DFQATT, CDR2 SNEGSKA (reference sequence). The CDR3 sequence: CSARGLAGDRSYNEQFF.

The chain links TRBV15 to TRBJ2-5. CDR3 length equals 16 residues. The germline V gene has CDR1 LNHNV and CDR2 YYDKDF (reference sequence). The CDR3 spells CATSTFSTSRQETQYF.

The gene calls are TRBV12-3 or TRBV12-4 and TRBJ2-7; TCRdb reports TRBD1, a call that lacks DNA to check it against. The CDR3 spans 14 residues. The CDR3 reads CASSGQDLLMEQYF.

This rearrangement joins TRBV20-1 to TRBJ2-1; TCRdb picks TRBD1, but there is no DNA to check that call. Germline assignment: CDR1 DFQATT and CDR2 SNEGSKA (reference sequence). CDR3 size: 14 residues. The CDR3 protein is CSATSGTGDHEQFF.

This chain's CDR3 is CARSLSSPDRAKNIQYF. The chain carries TRBV5-3 and TRBJ2-4; lacking DNA, the TRBD2 call made by TCRdb goes unchecked. TRBV5-3 is classed as an ORF, of uncertain function. The CDR3 covers 17 residues.

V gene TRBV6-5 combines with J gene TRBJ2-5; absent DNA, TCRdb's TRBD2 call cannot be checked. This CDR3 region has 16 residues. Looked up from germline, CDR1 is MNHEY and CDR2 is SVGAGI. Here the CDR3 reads CASRLSGTSGQETQYF.

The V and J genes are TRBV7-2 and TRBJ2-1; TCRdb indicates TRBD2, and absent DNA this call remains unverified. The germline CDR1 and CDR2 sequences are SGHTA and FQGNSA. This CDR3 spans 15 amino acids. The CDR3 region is CASRKSPGLVGEQFF.

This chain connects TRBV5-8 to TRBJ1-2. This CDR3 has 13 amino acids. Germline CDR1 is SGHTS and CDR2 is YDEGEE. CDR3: CASSLGHSYGYTF.

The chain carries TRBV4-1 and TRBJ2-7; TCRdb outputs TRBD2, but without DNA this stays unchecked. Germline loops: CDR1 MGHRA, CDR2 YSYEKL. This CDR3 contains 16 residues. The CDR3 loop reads CASSQALLGRGHEQYF.

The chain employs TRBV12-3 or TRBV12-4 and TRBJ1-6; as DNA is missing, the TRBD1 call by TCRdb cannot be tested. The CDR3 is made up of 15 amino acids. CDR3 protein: CASSSDRGPNSPLHF.

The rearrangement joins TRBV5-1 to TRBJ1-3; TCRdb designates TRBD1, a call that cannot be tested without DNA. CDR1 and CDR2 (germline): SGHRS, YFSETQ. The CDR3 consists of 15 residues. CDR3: CASSPGQTSGNTIYF.

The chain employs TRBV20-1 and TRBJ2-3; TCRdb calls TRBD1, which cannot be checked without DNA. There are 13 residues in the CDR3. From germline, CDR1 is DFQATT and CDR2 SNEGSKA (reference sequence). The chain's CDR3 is CSARTGGAYTQYF.

The CDR3 region is CASSIKGTQYF. The chain combines TRBV13 with TRBJ2-5. Per germline, CDR1 PRHDT and CDR2 FYEKMQ (reference sequence). This CDR3 has 11 residues.